This TCR beta chain was documented in a study of T cells in Graves' hyperthyroidism and ophthalmopathy. The V end was cut by 6 bases, the J end by 8 bases, with 18 bases between. CDR3 length: 14 amino acids. Germline V gene data show CDR1 as SGHRS and CDR2 as YFSETQ. TCR beta CDR3 regions were amplified from RNA transcripts. The HTBI primer set was used in a first-round RT-PCR of the TCR CDR3. TCRdb processed the multiplex PCR reads anew with MiXCR; each CDR3 protein has one entry. Among a few hundred thousand distinct CDR3 sequences listed, roughly 13% were seen once. Thyroid ultrasound and orbital computed tomography, with clinical symptoms and serum thyroxine and TRAb, informed diagnoses. With regard to this clonotype: Its antigen remains unknown.

Study-level findings and limits: Prediction of ophthalmopathy progression came a median around 6.5 months pre-onset. Most expanded thyroid clonotypes above 0.001 recurred in blood.

This sequence was found in a woman in her 40s with Graves' ophthalmopathy. The sequenced sample was blood. The chain carries TRBV5-1 and TRBJ2-1; possibly TRBD2 for D (6 bases). Written as DNA, the CDR3 is TGCGCCAGCAACGAGCGGGCCCCCTCGGATGAGCAGTTCTTC. It encodes CASNERAPSDEQFF.